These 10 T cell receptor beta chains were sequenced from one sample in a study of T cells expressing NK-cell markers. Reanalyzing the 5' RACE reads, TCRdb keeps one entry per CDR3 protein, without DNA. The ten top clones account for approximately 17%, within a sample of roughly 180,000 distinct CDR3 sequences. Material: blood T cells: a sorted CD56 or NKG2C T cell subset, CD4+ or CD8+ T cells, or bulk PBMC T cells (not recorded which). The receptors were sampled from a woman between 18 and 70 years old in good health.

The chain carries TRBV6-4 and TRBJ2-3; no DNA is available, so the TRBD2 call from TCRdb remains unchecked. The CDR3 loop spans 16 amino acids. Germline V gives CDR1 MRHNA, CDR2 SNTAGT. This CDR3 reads CASSDQPSGGLDTQYF.

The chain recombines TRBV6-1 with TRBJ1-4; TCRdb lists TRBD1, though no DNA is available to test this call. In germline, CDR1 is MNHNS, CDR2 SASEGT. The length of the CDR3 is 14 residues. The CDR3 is CASSPGQVREKLFF.

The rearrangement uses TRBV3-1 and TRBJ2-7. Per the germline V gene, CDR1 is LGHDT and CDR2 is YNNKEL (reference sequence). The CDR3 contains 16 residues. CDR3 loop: CASSQEGRLASHEQYF.

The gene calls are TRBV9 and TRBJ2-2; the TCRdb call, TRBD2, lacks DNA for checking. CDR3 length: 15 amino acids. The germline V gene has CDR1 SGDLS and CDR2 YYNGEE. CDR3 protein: CASSVVGHNTGELFF.

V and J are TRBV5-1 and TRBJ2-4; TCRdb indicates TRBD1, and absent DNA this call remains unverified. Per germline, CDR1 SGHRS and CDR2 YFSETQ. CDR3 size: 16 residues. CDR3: CASSLGQGSTKNIQYF.

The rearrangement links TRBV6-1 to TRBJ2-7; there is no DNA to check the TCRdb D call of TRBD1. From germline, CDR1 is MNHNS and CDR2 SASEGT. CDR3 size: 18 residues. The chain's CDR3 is CASGTYRTELSPNYEQYF.

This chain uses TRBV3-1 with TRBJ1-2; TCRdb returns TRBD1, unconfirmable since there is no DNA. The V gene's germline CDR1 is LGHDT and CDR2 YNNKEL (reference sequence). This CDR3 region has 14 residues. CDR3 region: CASSHRDRGLGYTF.

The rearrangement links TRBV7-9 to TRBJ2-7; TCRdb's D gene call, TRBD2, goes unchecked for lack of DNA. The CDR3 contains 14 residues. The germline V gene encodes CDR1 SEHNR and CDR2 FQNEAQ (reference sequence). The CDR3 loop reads CASSASLVFDEQYF.

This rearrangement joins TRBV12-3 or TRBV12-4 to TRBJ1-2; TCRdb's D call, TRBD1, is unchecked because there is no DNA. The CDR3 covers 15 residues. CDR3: CASSLAPGHMYGYTF.

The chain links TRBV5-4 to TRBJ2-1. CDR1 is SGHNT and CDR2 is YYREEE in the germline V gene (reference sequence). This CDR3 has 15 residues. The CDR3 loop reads CASSLPAGLYNEQFF. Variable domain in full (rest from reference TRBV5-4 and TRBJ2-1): ETGVTQSPTHLIKTRGQQVTLRCSSQSGHNTVSWYQQALGQGPQFIFQYYREEENGRGNFPPRFSGLQFPNYSSELNVNALELDDSALYLCASSLPAGLYNEQFFGPGTRLTVL.